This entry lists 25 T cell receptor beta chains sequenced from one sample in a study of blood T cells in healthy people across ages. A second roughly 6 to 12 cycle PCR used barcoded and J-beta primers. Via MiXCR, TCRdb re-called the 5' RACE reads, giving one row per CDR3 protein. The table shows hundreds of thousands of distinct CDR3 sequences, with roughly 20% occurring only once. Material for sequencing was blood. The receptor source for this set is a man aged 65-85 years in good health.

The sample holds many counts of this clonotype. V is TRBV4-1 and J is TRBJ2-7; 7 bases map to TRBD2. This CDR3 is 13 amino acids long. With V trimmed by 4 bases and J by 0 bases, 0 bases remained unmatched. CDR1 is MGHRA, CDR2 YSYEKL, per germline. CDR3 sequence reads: CASSRTSSYEQYF. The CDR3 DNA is TGCGCCAGCAGCCGGACTAGCTCCTACGAGCAGTACTTC.

Here the CDR3 reads CASSQTRFPDTQYF. The CDR3 nucleotides read TGTGCCAGCAGCCAGACAAGGTTCCCAGATACGCAGTATTTT. The J gene is TRBJ2-3, the V gene TRBV3-1; no definite D call. The germline V and J ends were trimmed by 3 bases and 4 bases, with 11 bases remaining between them. Per the germline V gene, CDR1 is LGHDT and CDR2 is YNNKEL (reference sequence). The CDR3 has 14 residues.

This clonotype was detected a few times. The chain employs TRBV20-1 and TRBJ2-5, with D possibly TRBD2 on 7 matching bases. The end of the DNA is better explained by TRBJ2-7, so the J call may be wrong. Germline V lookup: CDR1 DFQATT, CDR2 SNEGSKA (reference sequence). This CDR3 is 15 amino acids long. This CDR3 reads CSAREPGRGAYEQYF. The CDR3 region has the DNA TGCAGTGCTAGAGAGCCGGGGAGGGGGGCCTACGAGCAGTACTTC.

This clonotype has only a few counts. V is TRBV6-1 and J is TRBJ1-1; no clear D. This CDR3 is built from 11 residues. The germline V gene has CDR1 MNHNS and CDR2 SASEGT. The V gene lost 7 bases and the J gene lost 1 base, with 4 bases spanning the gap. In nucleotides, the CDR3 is TGTGCCAGCAAAAGGAACACTGAAGCTTTCTTT. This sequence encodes CASKRNTEAFF.

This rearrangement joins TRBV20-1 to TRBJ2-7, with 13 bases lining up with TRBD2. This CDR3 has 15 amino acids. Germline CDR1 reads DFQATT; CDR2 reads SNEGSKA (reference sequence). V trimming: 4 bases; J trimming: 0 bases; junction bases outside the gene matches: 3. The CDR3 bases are TGCAGTGCTACATGGACTAGCGGGGGCTCCTACGAGCAGTACTTC. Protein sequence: CSATWTSGGSYEQYF.

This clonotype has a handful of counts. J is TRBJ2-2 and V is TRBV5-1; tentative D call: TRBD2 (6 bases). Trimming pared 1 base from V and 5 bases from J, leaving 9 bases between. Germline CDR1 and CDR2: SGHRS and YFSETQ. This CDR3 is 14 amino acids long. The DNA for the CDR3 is TGCGCCAGCAGCTTGCGGGCGGGGACCGGGGAGCTGTTTTTT. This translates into CASSLRAGTGELFF.

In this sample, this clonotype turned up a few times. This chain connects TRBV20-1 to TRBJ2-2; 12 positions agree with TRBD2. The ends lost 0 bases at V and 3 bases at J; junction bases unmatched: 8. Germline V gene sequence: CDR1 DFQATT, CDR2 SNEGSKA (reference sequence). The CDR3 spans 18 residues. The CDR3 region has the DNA TGCAGTGCTAGAGAGTGGGCTAGCGGGAGGGAGTACACCGGGGAGCTGTTTTTT. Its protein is CSAREWASGREYTGELFF.

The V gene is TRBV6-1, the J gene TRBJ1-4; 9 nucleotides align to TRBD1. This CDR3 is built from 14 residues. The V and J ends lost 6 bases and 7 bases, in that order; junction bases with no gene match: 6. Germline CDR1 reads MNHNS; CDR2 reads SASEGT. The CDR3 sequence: CASRAGTGIEKLFF. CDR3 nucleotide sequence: TGTGCCAGCAGGGCCGGGACAGGGATTGAAAAACTGTTTTTT.

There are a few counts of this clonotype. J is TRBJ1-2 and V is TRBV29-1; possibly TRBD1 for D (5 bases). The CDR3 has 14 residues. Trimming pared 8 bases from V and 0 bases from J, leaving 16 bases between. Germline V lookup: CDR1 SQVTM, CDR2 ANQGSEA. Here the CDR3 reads CSTSSGISNYGYTF. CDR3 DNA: TGCAGCACCTCTTCAGGGATTTCTAACTATGGCTACACCTTC.

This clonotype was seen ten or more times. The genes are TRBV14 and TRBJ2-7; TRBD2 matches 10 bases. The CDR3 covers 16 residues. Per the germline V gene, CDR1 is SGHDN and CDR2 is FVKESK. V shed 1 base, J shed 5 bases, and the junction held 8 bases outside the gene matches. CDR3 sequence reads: CASSQAAGGPMHEQYF. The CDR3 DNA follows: TGTGCCAGCAGCCAAGCAGCGGGAGGGCCCATGCACGAGCAGTACTTC.

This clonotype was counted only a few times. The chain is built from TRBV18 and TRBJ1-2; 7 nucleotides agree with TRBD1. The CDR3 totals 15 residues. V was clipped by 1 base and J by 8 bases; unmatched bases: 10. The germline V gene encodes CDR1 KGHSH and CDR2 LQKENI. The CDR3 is CASSPLGTELGGYTF. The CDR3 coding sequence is TGTGCCAGCTCACCACTGGGGACAGAACTAGGAGGCTACACCTTC.

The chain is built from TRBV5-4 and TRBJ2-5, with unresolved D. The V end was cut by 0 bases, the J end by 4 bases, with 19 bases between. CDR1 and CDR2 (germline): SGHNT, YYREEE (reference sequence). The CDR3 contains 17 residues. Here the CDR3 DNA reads TGTGCCAGCAGCTTGGGGGGTCGCCAGATCACGGGAGAGACCCAGTACTTC. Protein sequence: CASSLGGRQITGETQYF. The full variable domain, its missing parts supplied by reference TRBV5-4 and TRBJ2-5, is ETGVTQSPTHLIKTRGQQVTLRCSSQSGHNTVSWYQQALGQGPQFIFQYYREEENGRGNFPPRFSGLQFPNYSSELNVNALELDDSALYLCASSLGGRQITGETQYFGPGTRLLVL.

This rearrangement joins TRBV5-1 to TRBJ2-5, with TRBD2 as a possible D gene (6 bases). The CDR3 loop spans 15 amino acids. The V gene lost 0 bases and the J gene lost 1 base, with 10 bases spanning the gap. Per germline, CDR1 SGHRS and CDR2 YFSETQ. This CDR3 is CASSLAGLSQETQYF. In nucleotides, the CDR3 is TGCGCCAGCAGCTTGGCGGGACTCTCCCAAGAGACCCAGTACTTC.

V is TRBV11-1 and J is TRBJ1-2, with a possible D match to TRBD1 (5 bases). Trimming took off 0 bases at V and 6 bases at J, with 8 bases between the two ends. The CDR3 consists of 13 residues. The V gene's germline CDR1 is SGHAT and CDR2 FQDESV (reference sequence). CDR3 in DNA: TGTGCCAGCAGCTTAGCGGCCAGGGATGGCTACACCTTC. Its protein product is CASSLAARDGYTF.

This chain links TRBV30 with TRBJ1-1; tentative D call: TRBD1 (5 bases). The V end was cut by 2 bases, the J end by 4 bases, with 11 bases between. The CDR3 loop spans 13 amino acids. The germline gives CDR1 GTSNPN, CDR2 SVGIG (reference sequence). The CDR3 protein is CAWSRGAGTEAFF. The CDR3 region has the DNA TGTGCCTGGAGTCGAGGGGCGGGCACTGAAGCTTTCTTT.

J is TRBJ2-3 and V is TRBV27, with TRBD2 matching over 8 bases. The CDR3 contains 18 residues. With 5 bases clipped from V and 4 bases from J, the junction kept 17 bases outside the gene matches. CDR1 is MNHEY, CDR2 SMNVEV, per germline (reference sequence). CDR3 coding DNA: TGTGCCAGCAGTCCCCTGGGGGAAGCGGGAGTACATTCAGATACGCAGTATTTT. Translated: CASSPLGEAGVHSDTQYF.

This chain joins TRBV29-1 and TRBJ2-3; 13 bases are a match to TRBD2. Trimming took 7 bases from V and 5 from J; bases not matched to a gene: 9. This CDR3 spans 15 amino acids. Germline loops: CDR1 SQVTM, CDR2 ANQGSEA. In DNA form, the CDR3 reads TGCAGCGGGGGCGGACTAGCGGGAGATGGAGATACGCAGTATTTT. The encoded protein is CSGGGLAGDGDTQYF.

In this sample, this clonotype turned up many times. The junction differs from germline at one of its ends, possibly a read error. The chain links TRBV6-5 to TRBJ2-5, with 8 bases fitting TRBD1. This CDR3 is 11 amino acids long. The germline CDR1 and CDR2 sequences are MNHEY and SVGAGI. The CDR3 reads CASSDGTGLSF. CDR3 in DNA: TGTGCCAGCAGCGATGGGACAGGCTTGTCTTTC.

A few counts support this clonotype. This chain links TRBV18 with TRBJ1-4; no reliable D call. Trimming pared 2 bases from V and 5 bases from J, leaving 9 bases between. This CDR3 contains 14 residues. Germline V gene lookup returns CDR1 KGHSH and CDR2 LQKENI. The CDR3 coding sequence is TGTGCCAGCTCACCAGGCCGATGGAATGAAAAACTGTTTTTT. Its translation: CASSPGRWNEKLFF.

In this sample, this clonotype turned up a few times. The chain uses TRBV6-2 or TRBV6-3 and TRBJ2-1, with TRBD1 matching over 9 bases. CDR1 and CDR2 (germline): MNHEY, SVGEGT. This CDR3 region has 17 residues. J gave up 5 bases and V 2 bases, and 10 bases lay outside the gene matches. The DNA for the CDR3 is TGTGCCAGCAGTTACATAGTACAGGGGGCGTTAAACAATGAGCAGTTCTTC. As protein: CASSYIVQGALNNEQFF.

CDR3 loop: CASSPPSPDTQYF. CDR3 DNA: TGTGCCAGCTCACCACCGTCCCCAGATACGCAGTATTTT. The chain has TRBV18 and TRBJ2-3; no clear D. Germline V gene data show CDR1 as KGHSH and CDR2 as LQKENI. V dropped 0 bases and J dropped 4 bases, with 5 bases sitting between them. The CDR3 is 13 residues long.

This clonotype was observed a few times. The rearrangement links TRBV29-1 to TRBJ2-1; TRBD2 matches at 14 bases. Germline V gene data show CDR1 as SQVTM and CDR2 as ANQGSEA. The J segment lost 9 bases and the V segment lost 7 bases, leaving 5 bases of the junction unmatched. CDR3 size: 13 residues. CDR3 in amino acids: CSGGLAGAVEQFF. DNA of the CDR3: TGCAGCGGGGGACTAGCGGGAGCTGTTGAGCAGTTCTTC.

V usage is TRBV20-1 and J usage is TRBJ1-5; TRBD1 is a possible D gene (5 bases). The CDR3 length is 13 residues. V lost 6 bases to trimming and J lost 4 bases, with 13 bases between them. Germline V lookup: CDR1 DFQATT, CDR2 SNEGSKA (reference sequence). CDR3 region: CSATAGFNQPQHF. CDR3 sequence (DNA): TGCAGTGCCACTGCAGGGTTTAATCAGCCCCAGCATTTT.

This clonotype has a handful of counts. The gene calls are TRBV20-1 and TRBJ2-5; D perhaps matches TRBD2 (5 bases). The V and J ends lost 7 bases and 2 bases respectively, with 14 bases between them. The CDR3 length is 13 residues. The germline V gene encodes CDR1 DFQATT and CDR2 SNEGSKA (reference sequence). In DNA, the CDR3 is TGCAGTGTTCAGTCGGGGATACAAGAGACCCAGTACTTC. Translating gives CSVQSGIQETQYF.

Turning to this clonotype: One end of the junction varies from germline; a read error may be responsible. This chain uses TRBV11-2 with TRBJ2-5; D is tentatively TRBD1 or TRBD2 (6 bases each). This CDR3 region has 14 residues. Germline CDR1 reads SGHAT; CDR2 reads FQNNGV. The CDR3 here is CASSVEGGLWTQYF. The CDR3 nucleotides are TGTGCCAGCAGCGTAGAAGGGGGACTTTGGACCCAGTACTTC.